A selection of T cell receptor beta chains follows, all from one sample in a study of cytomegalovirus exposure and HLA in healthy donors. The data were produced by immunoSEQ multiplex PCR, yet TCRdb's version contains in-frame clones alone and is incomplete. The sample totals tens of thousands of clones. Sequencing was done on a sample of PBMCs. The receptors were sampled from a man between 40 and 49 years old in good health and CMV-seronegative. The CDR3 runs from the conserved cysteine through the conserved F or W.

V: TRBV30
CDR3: CAWRTGNENGYTF

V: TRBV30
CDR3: CAWSVRGTDTQYF

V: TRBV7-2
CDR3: CASSFSTGAETQYF

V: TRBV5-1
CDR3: CASSWSGVNSPLHF

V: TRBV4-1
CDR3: CASSQRQGGANTGELFF

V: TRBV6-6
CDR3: CASSSLRGAGETQYF

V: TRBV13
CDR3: CASSAPDSNTEAFF

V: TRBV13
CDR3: CASSPTLSGQANYGYTF

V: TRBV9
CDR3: CASSAPGQPPHGYTF

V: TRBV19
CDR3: CASSTGGYEQYF

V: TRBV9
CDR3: CATAPGLAGDASYNEQFF

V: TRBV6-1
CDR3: CASSRSTDTQYF

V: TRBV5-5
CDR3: CASSLYWPGVNQPQHF

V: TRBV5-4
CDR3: CASSFEGRRSGYTF

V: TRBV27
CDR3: CASTPGTGDPQGEKLFF

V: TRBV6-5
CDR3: CASSLAGGGTDTQYF

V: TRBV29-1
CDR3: CSVREGQGISPLHF

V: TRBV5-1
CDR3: CASSLSPGGGEETQYF

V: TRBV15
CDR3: CATSGVPGQGQGPSYNEQFF

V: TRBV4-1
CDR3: CASSQGEGRDTEAFF

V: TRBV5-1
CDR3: CASSSTPGQSSYEQYF

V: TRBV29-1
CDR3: CSVATGGEAFF

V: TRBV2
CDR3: CASSLGQKNTEAFF

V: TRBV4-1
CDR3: CASSQALGQAKETQYF

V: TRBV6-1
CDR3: CASSEERGQEAFF

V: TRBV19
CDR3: CASSGTADNSPLHF

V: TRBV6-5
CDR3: CATARGETQYF

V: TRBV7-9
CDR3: CASSLGAVQETQYF

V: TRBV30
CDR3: CAWQGAIEAFF

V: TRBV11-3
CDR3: CASSVNFYDEQFF

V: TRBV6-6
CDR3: CASSYSRGLSGGEQFF

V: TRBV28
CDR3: CASSPDRDEQYF

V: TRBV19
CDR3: CASSMGRVDGYTF

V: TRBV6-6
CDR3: CASRHVWGDGYTF

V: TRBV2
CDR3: CASTTGRSNEQYF

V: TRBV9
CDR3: CASSSNRANYGYTF

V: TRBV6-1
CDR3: CASSEKWDSYGYTF

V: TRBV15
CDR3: CATSRASGGWSNQPQHF

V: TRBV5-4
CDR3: CASSFRQDTEAFF

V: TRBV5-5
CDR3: CASSSGLAASYEQYF

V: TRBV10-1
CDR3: CASSAGGSYGYTF

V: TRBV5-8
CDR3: CASSLGTGREQPQHF

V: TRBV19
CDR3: CASSAGLGRPSYEQYF